This paragraph reports one T cell receptor (beta chain). The CDR3 is 16 amino acids. With 8 bases clipped from V and 1 base from J, the junction kept 12 bases outside the gene matches. The germline gives CDR1 SNHLY, CDR2 FYNNEI. The data are from a study of blood T cell repertoires in COVID-19. At the level of the study: Acute-phase and convalescent COVID-19 samples originated in the United States, Italy and Spain.

The method was immunoSEQ multiplex PCR; TCRdb's version includes in-frame clones alone and lacks a portion of them. Of fewer than 350,000 clones in the sample, about nine tenths were seen once. The V gene is TRBV2, the J gene TRBJ1-2; 8 bases map to TRBD1. Sequences were obtained from PBMCs or T cells enriched from blood (not recorded which). This sequence was found in a woman aged 40 to 50 with acute COVID-19. This CDR3 reads CASRSTGTGSNYGYTF. The DNA for the CDR3 is TGTGCCAGCCGTTCCACCGGGACAGGCAGTAACTATGGCTACACCTTC.